This T cell receptor (beta chain) was recovered during a study of T cell clonality in common variable immunodeficiency. Germline CDR1 and CDR2: MDHEN and SYDVKM. V was cut by 3 bases and J by 7 bases, with 9 bases left in between. This CDR3 spans 12 amino acids. This clone was seen ten or more times. Read sequence stops 3 residues before the CDR3 end, and the germline J gene provides the missing end. Equal genomic DNA amounts from CVID and control samples were sequenced. This table comes from immunoSEQ multiplex PCR, and its TCRdb copy is limited to in-frame clones, with some not included. The data show 55,000 to 65,000 clones, with none appearing a single time. Patients and controls were mostly of Caucasian heritage. Blood samples were heparinized, roughly 5 to 9 ml per donor.

The sequenced material came from peripheral blood mononuclear cells. This sequence joins TRBV28 and TRBJ1-2; tentatively, D is TRBD1 (5 bases). The TCR was taken from a person between 18 and 70 years old in good health. The sequenced part of the CDR3 DNA is TGTGCCAGCAGTTTTCAAGGGGCTGGC. Translation: CASSFQGAG. The whole CDR3 is CASSFQGAGYTF.